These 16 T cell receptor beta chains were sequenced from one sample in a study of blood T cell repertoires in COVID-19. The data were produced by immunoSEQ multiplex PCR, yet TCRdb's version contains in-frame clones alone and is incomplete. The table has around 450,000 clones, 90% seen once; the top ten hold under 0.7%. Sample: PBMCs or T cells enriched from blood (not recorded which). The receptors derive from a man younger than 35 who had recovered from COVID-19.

The CDR3 DNA reads as TGTGCCATCAGAACAACACAGGGGAACACTGAAGCTTTCTTT. Encoded protein: CAIRTTQGNTEAFF. This sequence joins TRBV10-3 and TRBJ1-1; a possible D gene is TRBD1 (6 bases). The CDR3 extends over 14 amino acids. CDR1 and CDR2 (germline): ENHRY, SYGVKD. V gave up 6 bases and J gave up 1 base, with 12 bases separating them.

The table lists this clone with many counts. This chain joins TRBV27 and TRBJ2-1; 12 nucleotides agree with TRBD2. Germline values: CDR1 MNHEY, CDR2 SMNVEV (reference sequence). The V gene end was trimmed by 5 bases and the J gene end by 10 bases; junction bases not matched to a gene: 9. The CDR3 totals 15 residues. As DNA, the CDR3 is TGTGCCAGCAGTCCGCAAAGAGGACTAGCGGGAGAGCAGTTCTTC. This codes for CASSPQRGLAGEQFF.

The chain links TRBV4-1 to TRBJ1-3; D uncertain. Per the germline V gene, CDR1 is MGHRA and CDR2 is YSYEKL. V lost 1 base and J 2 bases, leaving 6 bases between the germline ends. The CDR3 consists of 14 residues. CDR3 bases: TGCGCCAGCAGCCAAGGGGAGCCTGGAAACACCATATATTTT. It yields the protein CASSQGEPGNTIYF.

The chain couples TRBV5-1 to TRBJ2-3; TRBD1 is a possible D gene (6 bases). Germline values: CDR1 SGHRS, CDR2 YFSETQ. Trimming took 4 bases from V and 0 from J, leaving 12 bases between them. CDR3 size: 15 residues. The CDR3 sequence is CASSRQATSTDTQYF. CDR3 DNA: TGCGCCAGCAGCAGACAGGCAACGAGCACAGATACGCAGTATTTT.

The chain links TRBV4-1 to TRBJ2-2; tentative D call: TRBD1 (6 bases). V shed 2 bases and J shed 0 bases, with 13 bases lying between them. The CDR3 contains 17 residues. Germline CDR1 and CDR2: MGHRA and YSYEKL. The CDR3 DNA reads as TGCGCCAGCAGCCAACTTCACAGGGAGACGAACACCGGGGAGCTGTTTTTT. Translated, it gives CASSQLHRETNTGELFF.

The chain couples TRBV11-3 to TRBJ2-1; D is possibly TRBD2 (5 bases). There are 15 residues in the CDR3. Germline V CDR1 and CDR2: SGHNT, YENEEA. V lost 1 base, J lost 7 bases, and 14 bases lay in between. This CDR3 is CASSLAGGSSNEQFF. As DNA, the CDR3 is TGTGCCAGCAGCTTAGCGGGTGGGAGTAGTAATGAGCAGTTCTTC.

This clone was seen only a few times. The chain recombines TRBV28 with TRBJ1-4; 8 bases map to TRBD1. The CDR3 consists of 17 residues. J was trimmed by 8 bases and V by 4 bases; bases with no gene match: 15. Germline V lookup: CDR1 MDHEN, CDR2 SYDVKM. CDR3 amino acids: CASSSPIDRGGREKLFF. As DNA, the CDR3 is TGTGCCAGCAGTTCACCTATCGACAGGGGTGGTCGGGAAAAACTGTTTTTT.

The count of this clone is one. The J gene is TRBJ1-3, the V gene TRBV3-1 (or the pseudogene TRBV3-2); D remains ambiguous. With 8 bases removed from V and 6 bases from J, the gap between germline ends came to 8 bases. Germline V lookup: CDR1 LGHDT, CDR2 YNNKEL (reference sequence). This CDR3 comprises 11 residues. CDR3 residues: CASRDLNTIYF. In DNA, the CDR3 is TGTGCCAGCCGGGATCTAAACACCATATATTTT.

Here the CDR3 reads CASRPTGLGGGEQFF. CDR3 DNA: TGTGCCAGCCGACCGACAGGGCTGGGGGGTGGTGAGCAGTTCTTC. This rearrangement joins TRBV3-1 (or the pseudogene TRBV3-2) to TRBJ2-1; a weak D match, TRBD1 (7 bases). Between the trimmed V and J ends, which lost 8 bases and 9 bases, there was a span of 23 bases. The CDR3 is 15 amino acids. Germline CDR1 is LGHDT and CDR2 is YNNKEL (reference sequence).

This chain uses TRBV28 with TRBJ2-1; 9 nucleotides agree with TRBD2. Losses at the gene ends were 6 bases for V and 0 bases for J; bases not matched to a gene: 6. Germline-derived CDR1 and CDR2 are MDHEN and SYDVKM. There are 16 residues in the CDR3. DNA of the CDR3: TGTGCCAGCAGCTATAGCGGGAGAAGCTCCTACAATGAGCAGTTCTTC. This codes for CASSYSGRSSYNEQFF.

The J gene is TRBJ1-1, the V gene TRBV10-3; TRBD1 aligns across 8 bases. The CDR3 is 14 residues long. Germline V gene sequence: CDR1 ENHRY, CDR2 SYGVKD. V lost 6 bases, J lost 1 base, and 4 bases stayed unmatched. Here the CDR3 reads CAIRETGENTEAFF. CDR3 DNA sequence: TGTGCCATCAGAGAGACAGGGGAGAACACTGAAGCTTTCTTT.

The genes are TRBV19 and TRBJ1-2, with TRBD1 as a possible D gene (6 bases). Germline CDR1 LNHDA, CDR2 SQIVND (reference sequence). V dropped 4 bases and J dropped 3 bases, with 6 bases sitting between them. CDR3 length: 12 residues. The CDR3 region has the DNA TGTGCCAGTAGTACAGGGGACTATGGCTACACCTTC. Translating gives CASSTGDYGYTF.

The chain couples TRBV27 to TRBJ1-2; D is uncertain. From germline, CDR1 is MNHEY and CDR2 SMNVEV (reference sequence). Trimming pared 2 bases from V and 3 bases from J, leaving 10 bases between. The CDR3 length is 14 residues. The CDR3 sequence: CASSLRGADYGYTF. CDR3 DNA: TGTGCCAGCAGTTTACGGGGAGCGGACTATGGCTACACCTTC.

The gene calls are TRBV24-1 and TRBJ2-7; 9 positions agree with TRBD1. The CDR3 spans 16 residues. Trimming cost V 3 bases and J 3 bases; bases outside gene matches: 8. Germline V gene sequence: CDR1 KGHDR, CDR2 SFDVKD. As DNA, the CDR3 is TGTGCCACCAGTGATCCGAAGACAGGGGGGGACTACGAGCAGTACTTC. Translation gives CATSDPKTGGDYEQYF.

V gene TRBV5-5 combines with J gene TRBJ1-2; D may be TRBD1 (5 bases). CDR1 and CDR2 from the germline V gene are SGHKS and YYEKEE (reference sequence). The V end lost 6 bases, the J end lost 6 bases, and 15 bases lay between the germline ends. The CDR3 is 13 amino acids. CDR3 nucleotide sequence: TGTGCCAGCAAGCCCCAGGGTTTCGATGGCTACACCTTC. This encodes CASKPQGFDGYTF.

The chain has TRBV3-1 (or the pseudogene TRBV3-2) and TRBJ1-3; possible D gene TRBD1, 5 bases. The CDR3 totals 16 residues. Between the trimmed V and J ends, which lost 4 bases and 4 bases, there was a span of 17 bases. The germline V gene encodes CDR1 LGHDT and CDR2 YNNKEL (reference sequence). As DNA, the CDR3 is TGTGCCAGCAGCCTTTCAATTGCAGGGTTCGGAAACACCATATATTTT. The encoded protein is CASSLSIAGFGNTIYF.